A selection of T cell receptor beta chains follows, all from one sample in a study of beta chain features in type 1 diabetes. Sequencing was performed with immunoSEQ multiplex PCR; in TCRdb, only in-frame clones are kept and a portion is missing. This sample yields roughly 180,000 clones, of which approximately 8.4% are seen a single time; 0.5% belongs to the top ten. Sequences were obtained from central memory CD4+ T cells from blood. The receptors come from a man aged 18 to 30 with type 1 diabetes. Each CDR3 is given with its conserved first and last residue. A D gene is named only where the DNA matches it firmly. Rows give clone size only sometimes, using once, few, many, or a class for an expanded clone.

d_call j_call v_call clone_size cdr3_nt cdr3_aa
TRBD1 TRBJ1-2 TRBV7-9 . TGTGCCAGCAGCCCTGCGGGACAGGAAAACTATGGCTACACCTTC CASSPAGQENYGYTF
. TRBJ1-6 TRBV28 few TGTGCCAGCAGCCCCGCCAGCTCCTATAATTCACCCCTCCACTTT CASSPASSYNSPLHF
TRBD1 TRBJ1-2 TRBV28 . TGTGCCAGCAGTCTTCTACAGGGGCTAGATGGCTACACCTTC CASSLLQGLDGYTF
. TRBJ1-5 TRBV28 . TGTGCCAGCAGCTCGTCTGAACAGGCATCTCAGCCCCAGCATTTT CASSSSEQASQPQHF
. TRBJ2-3 TRBV7-2 few TGTGCCAGCAGCCTATACACAGATACGCAGTATTTT CASSLYTDTQYF
TRBD1 TRBJ2-7 TRBV4-3 . TGCGCCAGCAGCCAAGGGAACAGGGGGCAAGAGCAGTACTTC CASSQGNRGQEQYF
. TRBJ1-1 TRBV19 . TGTGCCAGTAGGCGGTGGGCGGGGAGAGGGAACACTGAAGCTTTCTTT CASRRWAGRGNTEAFF
TRBD1 TRBJ2-7 TRBV6-5 few TGTGCCAGCAGCCAAACTGGACAGGTCTACGAGCAGTACTTC CASSQTGQVYEQYF
TRBD2 TRBJ2-4 TRBV5-1 . TGCGCCAGCAGCTTAGAAGTAGCGGGACCAAACATTCAGTACTTC CASSLEVAGPNIQYF
. TRBJ1-2 TRBV6-6 few TGTGCCAGCAGTTTCAGAGGAGGCTACACCTTC CASSFRGGYTF
TRBD2 TRBJ2-1 TRBV7-8 . TGTGCCAGCAGCTTAGATCAAAGCGGGAGCGCAGCCTACAATGAGCAGTTCTTC CASSLDQSGSAAYNEQFF